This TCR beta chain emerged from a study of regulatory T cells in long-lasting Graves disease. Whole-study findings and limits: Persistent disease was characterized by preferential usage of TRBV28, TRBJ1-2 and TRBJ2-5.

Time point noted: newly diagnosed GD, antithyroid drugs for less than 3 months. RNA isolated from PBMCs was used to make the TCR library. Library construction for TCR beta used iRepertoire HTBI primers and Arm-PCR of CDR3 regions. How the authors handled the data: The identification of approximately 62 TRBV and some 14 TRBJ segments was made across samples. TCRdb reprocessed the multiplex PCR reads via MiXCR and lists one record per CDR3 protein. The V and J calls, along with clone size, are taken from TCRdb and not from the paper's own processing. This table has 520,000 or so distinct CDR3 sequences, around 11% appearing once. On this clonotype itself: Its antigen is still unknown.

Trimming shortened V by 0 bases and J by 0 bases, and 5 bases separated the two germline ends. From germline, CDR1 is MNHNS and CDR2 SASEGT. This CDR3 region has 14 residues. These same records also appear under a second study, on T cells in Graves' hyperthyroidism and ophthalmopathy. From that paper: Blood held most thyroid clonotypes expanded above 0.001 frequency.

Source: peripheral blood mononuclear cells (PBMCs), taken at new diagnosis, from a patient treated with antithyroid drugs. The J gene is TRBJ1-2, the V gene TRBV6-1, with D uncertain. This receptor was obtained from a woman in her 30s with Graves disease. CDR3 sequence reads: CASSEAYANYGYTF. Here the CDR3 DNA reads TGTGCCAGCAGTGAAGCATATGCTAACTATGGCTACACCTTC.